This T cell receptor beta chain derives from a study of T cells in Graves' hyperthyroidism and ophthalmopathy (dated by TCRdb to the late 2010s). In the study overall: Peripheral blood samples were taken at initial diagnosis, before any treatment was given. To identify TCR V-J signatures that set the groups apart, the researchers used a discovery cohort of 95 to 100 patients, made up of 40 to 45 with Graves' ophthalmopathy and some 55 with stable Graves' hyperthyroidism. Whether ophthalmopathy could be predicted prospectively was tested in an independent validation cohort made up of roughly 20 hyperthyroidism patients plus 17 patients who later progressed to ophthalmopathy. The approximately 98 discovery patients were randomly divided into training and test sets at a 7:3 ratio. Thyroid tissue and blood T-cell repertoires from about 6 Graves' hyperthyroidism patients were also compared in the study. After blood sampling, hyperthyroidism patients were treated with methimazole at a starting dose of 30 mg daily, and ophthalmopathy patients were treated with high-dose intravenous methylprednisolone. According to the paper, TCR Vbeta CDR3 sequencing was carried out on approximately 140 peripheral blood samples, which came from 40 to 45 ophthalmopathy, around 75 hyperthyroidism and about 17 progressor patients.

Study-wide findings and limitations: Sample size was not statistically predetermined, and investigators were not blinded to group allocation. Most expanded thyroid clonotypes (frequency above 0.001) were also detected in blood, a finding suggesting that blood repertoires may reflect thyroid immune responses. Ophthalmopathy was separated from stable hyperthyroidism by a 13 V-J signature model, with around 90% sensitivity and about 81% specificity obtained in cross-validation and 80%/75% obtained in testing. During validation, the model predicted progression to ophthalmopathy a median of about 6.3 months ahead of onset, with around 71% sensitivity and roughly 75% specificity.

The germline V gene specifies SGHAT as CDR1 and FQNNGV as CDR2. Trimming at the junction amounts to 2 bases on V and 4 bases on J, and the germline ends lie 15 bases apart. The CDR3 spans 16 residues, from the cysteine through the phenylalanine. Only the CDR3 DNA is retained, 48 bases long and in frame from the first base. Moderately to severely active disease, a Clinical Activity Score of at least 3, a NOSPECS grade of at least 4, and a duration under 3 months were present in ophthalmopathy patients. Exclusion was applied to patients with uncontrolled infections, other autoimmune diseases, pregnancy or lactation. Diagnoses relied on clinical symptoms, serum thyroxine and TRAb, thyroid ultrasound and orbital computed tomography. Ficoll-Paque density gradient centrifugation was used to isolate PBMCs from about 10 ml of fresh peripheral blood. Total RNA was extracted with Trizol reagent, and quality was checked on an Agilent 2100 Bioanalyzer.

There are many counts of this clonotype. Its target antigen remains unknown. Base qualities are missing; no much larger clone stands one base away. The TCR beta CDR3 regions were amplified from RNA transcripts. A first-round RT-PCR of the TCR CDR3 used the HTBI primer set with the Qiagen OneStep RT-PCR kit. The libraries were constructed in a second round of multiplex PCR and then size-selected and purified. The libraries were sequenced on an Illumina HiSeq2000 using paired-end 100 bp reads. The original pipeline was this. SOAPnuke was used to process the raw data, throwing out any read that contained adapters or uncalled bases, had a mean Phred below 15, or lacked an exact constant-primer or identifier match. High-quality paired reads were merged using COPE v1.2.5, and each unique nucleotide sequence was defined as a clonotype. Clonotypes were aligned to IMGT TRBV, TRBD and TRBJ reference segments using MiTCR v1.1. Only V-J combinations with frequency above 0.0001, covering 98% to 99.2% of repertoires, were analysed. The TCS score was defined as the ratio of F50 (clonal expansion) to E x V (chaos), calculated using BLOSUM62-based TCRdist between CDR3 peptides within each V-J. Welch's t-statistics and random forest reduced 450 to 600 V-J features to 13, which were used in a naive Bayes classifier (R e1071). TCRdb redid the processing of the public reads, applying fastp at Q25 and MiXCR, and retained in-frame beta chains. For every CDR3 protein sequence, its rows merge into one entry that carries the most common genes and DNA. Clone size and V and J calls follow TCRdb, not the original study. For this sample there are hundreds of thousands of distinct CDR3 sequences; 15% to 20% appear just once. The biggest ten clones account for roughly 47% of the sample.

The sample was blood. The chain links TRBV11-2 with TRBJ2-1, and the D gene may be TRBD2, 5 bases matching. This receptor was identified in a man aged 35 to 55 with Graves' ophthalmopathy. The CDR3 is CASSLYGRGNYNEQFF. The DNA reads TGTGCCAGCAGCTTATATGGGCGAGGGAATTACAATGAGCAGTTCTTC.